This T cell receptor beta chain was profiled in a study of technical replicates of blood from a handful of donors. Clones were read by immunoSEQ multiplex PCR, and TCRdb kept only the in-frame ones, dropping some. Altogether tens of thousands of clones are present, about 91% being singletons, with the ten largest covering around 0.24%. From germline, CDR1 is SQVTM and CDR2 ANQGSEA. This CDR3 is built from 11 residues. V lost 7 bases and J 4 bases, leaving 10 bases between the germline ends. The J gene is TRBJ1-2, the V gene TRBV29-1; possibly TRBD1 for D (6 bases). This TCR derives from a human donor in good health. Sequenced sample: T cells isolated from PBMCs. For the CDR3, the DNA is TGCAGCGCCACAGGGTTCTATGGCTACACCTTC. Translating it yields CSATGFYGYTF.